These T cell receptor beta chains were read from a single sample in a study of control samples from healthy donors and cancer patients. The protocol was immunoSEQ multiplex PCR, while the TCRdb copy is restricted to in-frame clones and leaves out a portion. Seen here are about 180,000 clones, around 87% observed once, and the top ten hold 1.3% to 1.5%. The sequenced sample was blood. All receptors come from a woman aged 50 to 60 in good health. The CDR3 runs from the conserved cysteine through the conserved F or W.

>11|TRBV4-2|TRBJ1-1
CASSQGGSAFF
>13|TRBV30|TRBJ1-2
CAWKVIGNYGYTF
>13|TRBV2|TRBJ2-3
CASPGLVTDTQYF
>12|TRBV9|TRBJ2-1
CASSVALGEQFF
>12|TRBV4-2|TRBJ1-1
CASSRQGTEAFF
>14|TRBV7-3|TRBJ1-1
CASSPGQGRTEAFF
>14|TRBV2|TRBJ2-1
CASSKGGLDNEQFF
>13|TRBV12-3/TRBV12-4|TRBJ1-2
CASSFSRGSGYTF
>14|TRBV24-1|TRBJ1-2
CATSDLALNYGYTF
>23|TRBV27|TRBJ1-6
CASRSLNELPVRSDRGGNSPLHF
>14|TRBV5-1|TRBJ1-5
CASRLDRDNQPQHF
>15|TRBV2|TRBJ2-3
CASSGGGQHTDTQYF
>16|TRBV27|TRBJ2-4
CASSWGTALAKNIQYF
>15|TRBV3-1/TRBV3-2|TRBJ2-3
CASSSTSWTTDTQYF
>15|TRBV6-5|TRBJ1-6
CASSYSNMGNSPLHF
>13|TRBV12-3/TRBV12-4|TRBJ2-5
CASSLGPEETQYF
>12|TRBV28|TRBJ1-2
CASSLEGHGYTF
>17|TRBV24-1|TRBJ1-1
CATSDGGTLDSNTEAFF
>17|TRBV7-6|TRBJ2-2
CASSLRALAGVYGELFF
>14|TRBV30|TRBJ1-5
CAWSTAYSNQPQHF
>13|TRBV12-3/TRBV12-4|TRBJ1-2
CASSPDGLYGYTF
>16|TRBV5-6|TRBJ2-5
CASSLVWEVEYETQYF
>11|TRBV2|TRBJ2-1
CASSVEYEQFF
>15|TRBV6-5|TRBJ1-4
CASTQYRTGSEKLFF
>14|TRBV10-3|TRBJ2-3
CAISYDYSTDTQYF
>13|TRBV4-2|TRBJ2-7
CASSQVQENEQYF
>13|TRBV18|TRBJ2-7
CASSGEFFYEQYF
>14|TRBV7-2|TRBJ2-7
CASSLLAGSMGQYF
>14|TRBV30|TRBJ1-4
CAWTRGQRGEKLFF
>12|TRBV29-1|TRBJ1-2
CSVEGQAYGYTF
>11|TRBV2|TRBJ1-4
CASRGDGKLFF
>14|TRBV6-2/TRBV6-3|TRBJ1-5
CASRYYAGVEPQHF
>16|TRBV14|TRBJ2-3
CASSHFTGGPGDTQYF
>15|TRBV27|TRBJ1-6
CASSPRDSGNSPLHF
>13|TRBV9|TRBJ2-1
CASSVATGDEQFF
>14|TRBV7-2|TRBJ2-3
CASSLQTSTDTQYF
>13|TRBV6-5|TRBJ1-3
CASAGGGGNTIYF
>15|TRBV5-6|TRBJ2-2
CASSAGGVYTGELFF
>15|TRBV4-1|TRBJ1-2
CASSQEWWGNYGYTF
>15|TRBV9|TRBJ1-3
CASSPGGLSRNTIYF
>17|TRBV19|TRBJ2-1
CASMSTSGRSIYNEQFF
>17|TRBV7-8|TRBJ2-7
CASSLGSPSGSSYEQYF
>14|TRBV2|TRBJ1-1
CASTPRLGAAEAFF
>13|TRBV6-4|TRBJ2-5
CATRRDPEETQYF
>13|TRBV9|TRBJ1-4
CASSAGTDQKLFF
>15|TRBV28|TRBJ2-1
CASRYSGSAYNEQFF
>15|TRBV6-2/TRBV6-3|TRBJ2-5
CASSSPLGNQETQYF
>16|TRBV9|TRBJ2-5
CASSPQGTRYQETQYF
>12|TRBV19|TRBJ2-3
CASGTSTDTQYF